What follows describes a single T cell receptor (beta chain). The antigen is unknown. These data are taken from a study of a mutant IDH1 vaccine in newly diagnosed glioma. Time point of the sample: week 11, during vaccination. Doses of 300 ug of mutant IDH1 20-mer peptide were given with topical imiquimod. Libraries were prepared by immunoSEQ multiplex PCR; TCRdb keeps only in-frame clonotypes and omits some of them. The sample has more than 30,000 clones, almost 90% seen once. Trimming pared 6 bases from V and 7 bases from J, leaving 15 bases between. CDR3 length equals 13 residues. Germline loops: CDR1 MNHNS, CDR2 SASEGT.

The source of this sequence is a man between 18 and 29 years old with glioma. V usage is TRBV6-1 and J usage is TRBJ1-2; no definite D call. This specimen was PBMCs, taken from a glioma patient whose treatment included an IDH1 peptide vaccine. CDR3 bases: TGTGCCAGCAGGAAGGCGGGGTTGTTTGGCTACACCTTC. This codes for CASRKAGLFGYTF.